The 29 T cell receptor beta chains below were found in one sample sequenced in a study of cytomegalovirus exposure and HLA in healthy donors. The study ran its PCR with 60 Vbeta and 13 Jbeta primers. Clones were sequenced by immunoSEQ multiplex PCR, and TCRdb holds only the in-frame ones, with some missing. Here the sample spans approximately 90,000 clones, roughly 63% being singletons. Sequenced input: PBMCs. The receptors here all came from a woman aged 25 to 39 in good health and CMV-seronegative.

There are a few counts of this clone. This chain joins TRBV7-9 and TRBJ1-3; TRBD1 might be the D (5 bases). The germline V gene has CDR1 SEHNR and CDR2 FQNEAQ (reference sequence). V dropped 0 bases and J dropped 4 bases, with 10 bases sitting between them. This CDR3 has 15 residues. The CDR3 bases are TGTGCCAGCAGCTTAGCCACTCGACAGGGAAACACCATATATTTT. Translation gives CASSLATRQGNTIYF.

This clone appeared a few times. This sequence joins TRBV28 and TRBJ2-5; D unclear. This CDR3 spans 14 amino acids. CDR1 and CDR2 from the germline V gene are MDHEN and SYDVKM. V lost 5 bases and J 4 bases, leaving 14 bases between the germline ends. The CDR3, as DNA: TGTGCCAGCAGTGACTCCCCCCAACCAGAGACCCAGTACTTC. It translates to CASSDSPQPETQYF.

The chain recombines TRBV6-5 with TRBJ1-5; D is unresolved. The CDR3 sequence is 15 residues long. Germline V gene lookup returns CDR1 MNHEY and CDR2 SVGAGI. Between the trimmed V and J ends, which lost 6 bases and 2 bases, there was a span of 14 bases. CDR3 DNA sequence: TGTGCCAGCAGACCCTCCAGGCGGGGCAATCAGCCCCAGCATTTT. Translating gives CASRPSRRGNQPQHF.

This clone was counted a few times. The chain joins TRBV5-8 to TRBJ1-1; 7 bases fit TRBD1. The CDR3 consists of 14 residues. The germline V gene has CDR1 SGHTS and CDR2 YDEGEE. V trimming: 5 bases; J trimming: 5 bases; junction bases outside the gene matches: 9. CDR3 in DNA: TGTGCCAGCAGGCGAGGGGGCGCCTGGACTGAAGCTTTCTTT. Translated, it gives CASRRGGAWTEAFF.

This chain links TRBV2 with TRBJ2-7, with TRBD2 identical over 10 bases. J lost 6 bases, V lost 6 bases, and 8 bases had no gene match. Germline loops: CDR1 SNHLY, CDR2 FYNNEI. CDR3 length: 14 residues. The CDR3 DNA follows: TGTGCCAGCAGCAGCGGGAGGGCCTCTGTCGAGCAGTACTTC. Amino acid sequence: CASSSGRASVEQYF.

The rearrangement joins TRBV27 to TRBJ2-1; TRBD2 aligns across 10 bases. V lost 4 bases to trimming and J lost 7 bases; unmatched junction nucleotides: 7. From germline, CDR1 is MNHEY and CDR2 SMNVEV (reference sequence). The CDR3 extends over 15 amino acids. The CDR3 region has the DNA TGTGCCAGCAGTTCCTGGACTAGCGGCCGGAATGAGCAGTTCTTC. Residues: CASSSWTSGRNEQFF.

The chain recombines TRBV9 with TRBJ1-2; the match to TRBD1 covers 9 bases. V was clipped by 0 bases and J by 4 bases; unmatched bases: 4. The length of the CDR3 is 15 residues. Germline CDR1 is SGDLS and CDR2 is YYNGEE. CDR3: CASSVGGTGTYGYTF. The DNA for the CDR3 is TGTGCCAGCAGCGTAGGGGGGACAGGGACCTATGGCTACACCTTC.

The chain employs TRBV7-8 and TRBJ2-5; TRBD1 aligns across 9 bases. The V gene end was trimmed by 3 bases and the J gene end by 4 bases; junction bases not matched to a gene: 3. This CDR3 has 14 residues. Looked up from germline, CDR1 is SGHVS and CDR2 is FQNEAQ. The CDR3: CASSFGTGRETQYF. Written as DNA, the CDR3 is TGTGCCAGCAGCTTTGGGACAGGGCGAGAGACCCAGTACTTC.

The DNA for the CDR3 is TGTGCCAGCAGCTTACCGGACAGACTAGCCAAAAACATTCAGTACTTC. Encoded protein: CASSLPDRLAKNIQYF. This chain connects TRBV7-2 to TRBJ2-4; tentative D call: TRBD1 (6 bases). The CDR3 totals 16 residues. Per germline, CDR1 SGHTA and CDR2 FQGNSA. Trimming pared 2 bases from V and 0 bases from J, leaving 11 bases between.

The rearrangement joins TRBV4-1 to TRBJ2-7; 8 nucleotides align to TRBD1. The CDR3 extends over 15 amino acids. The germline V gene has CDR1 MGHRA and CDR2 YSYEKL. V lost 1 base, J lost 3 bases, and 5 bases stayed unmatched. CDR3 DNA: TGCGCCAGCAGCCAAGTTGGCAGGGGGCGCTACGAGCAGTACTTC. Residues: CASSQVGRGRYEQYF.

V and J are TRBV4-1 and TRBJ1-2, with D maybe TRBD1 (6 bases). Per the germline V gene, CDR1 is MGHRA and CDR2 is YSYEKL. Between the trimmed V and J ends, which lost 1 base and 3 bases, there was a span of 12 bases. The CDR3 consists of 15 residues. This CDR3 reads CASSQALNRDYGYTF. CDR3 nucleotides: TGCGCCAGCAGCCAAGCGTTAAACAGGGACTATGGCTACACCTTC.

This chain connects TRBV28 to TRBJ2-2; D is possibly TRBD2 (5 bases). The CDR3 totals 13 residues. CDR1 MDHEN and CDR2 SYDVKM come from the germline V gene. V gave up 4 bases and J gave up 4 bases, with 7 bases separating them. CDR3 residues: CASSSGLTGELFF. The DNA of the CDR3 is TGTGCCAGCAGTTCCGGACTCACCGGGGAGCTGTTTTTT.

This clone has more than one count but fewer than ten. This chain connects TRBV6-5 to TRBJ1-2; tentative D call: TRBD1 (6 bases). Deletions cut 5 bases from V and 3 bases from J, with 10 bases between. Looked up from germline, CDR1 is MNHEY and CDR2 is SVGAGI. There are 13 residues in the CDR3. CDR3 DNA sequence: TGTGCCAGCAGTCCTTGGACAGACTATGGCTACACCTTC. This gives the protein CASSPWTDYGYTF.

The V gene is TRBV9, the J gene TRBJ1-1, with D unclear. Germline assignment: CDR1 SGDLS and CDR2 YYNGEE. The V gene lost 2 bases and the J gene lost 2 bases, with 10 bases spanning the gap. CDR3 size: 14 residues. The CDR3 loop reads CASSVTLTNTEAFF. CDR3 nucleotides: TGTGCCAGCAGCGTTACCTTGACTAACACTGAAGCTTTCTTT. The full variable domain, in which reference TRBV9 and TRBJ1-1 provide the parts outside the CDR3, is DSGVTQTPKHLITATGQRVTLRCSPRSGDLSVYWYQQSLDQGLQFLIQYYNGEERAKGNILERFSAQQFPDLHSELNLSSLELGDSALYFCASSVTLTNTEAFFGQGTRLTVV.

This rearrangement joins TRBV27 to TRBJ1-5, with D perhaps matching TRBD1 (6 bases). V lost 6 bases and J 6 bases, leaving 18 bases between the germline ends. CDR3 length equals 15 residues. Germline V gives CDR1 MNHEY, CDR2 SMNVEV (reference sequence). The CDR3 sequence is CASRSSGTNAQPQHF. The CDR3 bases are TGTGCCAGCAGATCATCCGGGACAAACGCTCAGCCCCAGCATTTT.

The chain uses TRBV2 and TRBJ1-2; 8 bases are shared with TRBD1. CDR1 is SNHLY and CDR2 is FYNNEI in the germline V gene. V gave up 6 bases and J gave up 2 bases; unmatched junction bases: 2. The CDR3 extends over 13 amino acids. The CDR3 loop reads CASSRGLNYGYTF. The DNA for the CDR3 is TGTGCCAGCAGCAGGGGGCTAAACTATGGCTACACCTTC.

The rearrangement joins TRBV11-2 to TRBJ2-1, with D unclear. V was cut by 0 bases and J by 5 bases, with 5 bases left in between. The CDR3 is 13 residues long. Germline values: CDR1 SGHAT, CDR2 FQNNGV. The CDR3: CASSLDRNNEQFF. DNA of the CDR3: TGTGCCAGCAGCTTAGACAGAAACAATGAGCAGTTCTTC.

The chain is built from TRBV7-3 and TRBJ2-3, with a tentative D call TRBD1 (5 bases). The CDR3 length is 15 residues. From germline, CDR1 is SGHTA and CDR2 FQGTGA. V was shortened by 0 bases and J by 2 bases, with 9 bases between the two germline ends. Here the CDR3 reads CASSLTGLSTDTQYF. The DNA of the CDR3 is TGTGCCAGCAGCTTAACGGGGCTGTCCACAGATACGCAGTATTTT.

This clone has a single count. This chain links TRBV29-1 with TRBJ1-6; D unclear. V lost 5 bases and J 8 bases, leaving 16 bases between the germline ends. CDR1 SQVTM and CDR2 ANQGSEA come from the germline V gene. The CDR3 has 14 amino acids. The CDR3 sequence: CSVREGSIDSPLHF. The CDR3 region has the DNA TGCAGCGTTCGAGAGGGTTCGATAGATTCACCCCTCCACTTT.

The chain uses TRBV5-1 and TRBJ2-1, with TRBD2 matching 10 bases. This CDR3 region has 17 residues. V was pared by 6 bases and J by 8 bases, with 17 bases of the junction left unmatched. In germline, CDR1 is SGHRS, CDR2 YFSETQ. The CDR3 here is CASTPRPGASGSDEQFF. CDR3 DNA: TGCGCCAGCACCCCTCGGCCTGGGGCTAGCGGGAGTGATGAGCAGTTCTTC.

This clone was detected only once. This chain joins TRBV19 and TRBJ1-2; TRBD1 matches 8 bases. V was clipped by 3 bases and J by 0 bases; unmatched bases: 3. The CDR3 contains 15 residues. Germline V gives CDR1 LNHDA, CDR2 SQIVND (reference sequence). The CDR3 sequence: CASSMQGAPNYGYTF. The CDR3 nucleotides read TGTGCCAGTAGTATGCAGGGGGCACCTAACTATGGCTACACCTTC.

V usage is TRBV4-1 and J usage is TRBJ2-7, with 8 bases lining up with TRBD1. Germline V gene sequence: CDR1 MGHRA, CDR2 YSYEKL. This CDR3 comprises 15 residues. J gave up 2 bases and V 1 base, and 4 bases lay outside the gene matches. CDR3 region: CASSQVDRDAYEQYF. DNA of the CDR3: TGCGCCAGCAGCCAAGTGGACAGGGATGCCTACGAGCAGTACTTC.

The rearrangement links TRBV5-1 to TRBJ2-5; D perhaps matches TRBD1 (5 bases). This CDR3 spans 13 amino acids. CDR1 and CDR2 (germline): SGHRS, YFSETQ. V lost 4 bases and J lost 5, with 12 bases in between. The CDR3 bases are TGCGCCAGCAGCCTGCAGGGTTTGGAGACCCAGTACTTC. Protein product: CASSLQGLETQYF.

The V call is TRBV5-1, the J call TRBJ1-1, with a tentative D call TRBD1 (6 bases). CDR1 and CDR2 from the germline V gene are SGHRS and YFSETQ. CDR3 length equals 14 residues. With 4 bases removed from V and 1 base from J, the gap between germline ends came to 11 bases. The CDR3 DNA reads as TGCGCCAGCAGCCCAGGGGCTTCGAACACTGAAGCTTTCTTT. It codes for CASSPGASNTEAFF.

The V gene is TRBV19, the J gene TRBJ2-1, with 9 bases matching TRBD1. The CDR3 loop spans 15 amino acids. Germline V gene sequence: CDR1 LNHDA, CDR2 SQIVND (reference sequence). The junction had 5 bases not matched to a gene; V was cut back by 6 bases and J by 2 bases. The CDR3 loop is CASRTTGGPYNEQFF. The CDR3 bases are TGTGCCAGTAGGACCACAGGGGGCCCCTACAATGAGCAGTTCTTC.

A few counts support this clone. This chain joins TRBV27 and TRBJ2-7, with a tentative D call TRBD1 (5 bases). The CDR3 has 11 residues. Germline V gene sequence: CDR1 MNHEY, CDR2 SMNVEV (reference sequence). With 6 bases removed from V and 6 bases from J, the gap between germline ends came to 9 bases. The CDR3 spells CASSQGGEQYF. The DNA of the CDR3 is TGTGCCAGCAGCCAGGGTGGCGAGCAGTACTTC.

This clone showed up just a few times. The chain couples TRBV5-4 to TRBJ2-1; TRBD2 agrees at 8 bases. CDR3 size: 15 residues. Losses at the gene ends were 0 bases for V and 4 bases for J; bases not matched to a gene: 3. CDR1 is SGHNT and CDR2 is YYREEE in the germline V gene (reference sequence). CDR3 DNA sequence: TGTGCCAGCAGCTTGGGAGCGGGGGCTTACAATGAGCAGTTCTTC. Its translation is CASSLGAGAYNEQFF.

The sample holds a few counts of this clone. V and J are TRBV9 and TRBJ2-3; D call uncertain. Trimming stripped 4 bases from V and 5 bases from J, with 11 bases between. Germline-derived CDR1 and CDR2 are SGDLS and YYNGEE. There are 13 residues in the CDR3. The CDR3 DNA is TGTGCCAGCAGCACCGGTAGTGTAGATACGCAGTATTTT. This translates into CASSTGSVDTQYF.

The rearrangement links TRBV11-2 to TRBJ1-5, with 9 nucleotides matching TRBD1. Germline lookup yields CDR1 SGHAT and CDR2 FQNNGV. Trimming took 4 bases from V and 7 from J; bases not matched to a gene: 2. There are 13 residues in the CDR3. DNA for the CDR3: TGTGCCAGCAGCTCCGGGACAGGGCAGCCCCAGCATTTT. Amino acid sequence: CASSSGTGQPQHF.